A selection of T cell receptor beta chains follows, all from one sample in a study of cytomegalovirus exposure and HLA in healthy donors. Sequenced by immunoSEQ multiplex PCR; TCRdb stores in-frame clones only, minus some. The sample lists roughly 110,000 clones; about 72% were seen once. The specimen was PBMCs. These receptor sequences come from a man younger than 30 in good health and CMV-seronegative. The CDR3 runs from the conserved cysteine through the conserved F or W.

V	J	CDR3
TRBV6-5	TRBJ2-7	CASPRDSEQYF
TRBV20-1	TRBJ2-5	CSARKTQQYF
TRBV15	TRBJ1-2	CATRGPGTASYGYTF
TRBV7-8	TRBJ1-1	CASSFQPRDTEAFF
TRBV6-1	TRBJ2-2	CASSEAPGDTGELFF
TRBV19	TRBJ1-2	CASTELRGGGYTF
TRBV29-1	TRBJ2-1	CSVGNGGVTEQFF
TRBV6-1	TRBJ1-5	CASSSGQGGGQPQHF
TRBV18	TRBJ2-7	CASSRVGLQGEQYF
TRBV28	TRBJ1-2	CASSLVALNYGYTF
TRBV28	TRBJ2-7	CASSLPRGLIYEQYF
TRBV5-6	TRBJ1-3	CASSLGPTEEGNTIYF